This T cell receptor beta chain was captured by sequencing in a study of blood T cell repertoires in COVID-19. Study-level information: Italy, Spain and the United States were the sources of the convalescent and acute COVID-19 samples. PBMCs, B-cell-depleted T cells, or T cells provided the cDNA or gDNA that made up the material.

Germline loops: CDR1 SGHVS, CDR2 FQNEAQ. The CDR3 is made up of 14 amino acids. Trimming at V came to 8 bases and at J to 5 bases, leaving 7 bases not matched to a gene. How the authors handled the data: Reference gene primer amplification in the assay estimated nucleated cell counts. TCRdb keeps only in-frame clones here, not all; method: immunoSEQ multiplex PCR. V, J and clone size derive from that table, while D and trimming were established from the DNA sequence. The table shows some 150,000 clones, with more than 80% occurring only once. Source material: peripheral blood. The sequence came from a woman older than 75 with acute or convalescent COVID-19. V and J are TRBV7-8 and TRBJ1-5; TRBD1 agrees at 9 bases. The CDR3 DNA reads TGTGCCAGCTCCTGGACAGGGGCGGATCAGCCCCAGCATTTT. Translated: CASSWTGADQPQHF.